What follows describes a single TCR beta chain. No antigen is known for it. Base qualities are not recorded, but no much larger clone differs from it by a single base. The record originates from a study of cytomegalovirus exposure and HLA in healthy donors (dated by TCRdb to about 2017). Describing the broader study: An earlier analysis of a few hundred of the donors reported over 250 Gb of sequence data and 117 million unique TCR beta sequences obtained from about 180 million T cells. The aim of the study was to test whether cataloging public T cell receptors could identify signatures of past pathogen exposure. An earlier analysis of roughly 600 of the donors used high-throughput TCR beta sequencing to judge whether each TCR beta V gene segment behaved as functional or pseudogenic. The study profiled the T cell repertoires of hundreds of subjects by immunosequencing and related them to cytomegalovirus serostatus. Among about 400 genotyped donors of the cohort, an average of roughly 230,000 unique TCR beta nucleotide sequences was sequenced per donor, of which approximately 18% were non-productive. Typing coverage differed by locus: A, B, C, DRB1 and DQB1 were typed in roughly 629-630 donors, DQA1 in 522, DPA1 in 600 to 610, and DPB1 in 450 to 480. Class I and class II HLA loci were covered by the typing at four-digit resolution. In addition to the first cohort of approximately 670 subjects, a separate validation cohort of under 150 different subjects was used. Every discovery cohort repertoire had been produced on one sequencing platform. To predict cytomegalovirus infection status, the study brought together high-throughput TCR immunosequencing, statistical association of individual TCRs with disease status, and machine learning. In the later analysis, no new phenotypic data were used to find candidate immune exposures; instead, reliance was placed on TCR beta sequences and their occurrence across donors. Donor age, sex, ethnicity and CMV serostatus were compiled together with the repertoire data. A later genetic analysis took genome-wide SNP genotypes for 398 of the 666 donors and used that subset as a discovery cohort. Because of strong linkage in the cohort, roughly five DR-DQ haplotypes were treated as single units for association and clustering. To study patterns of TCR occurrence, a later analysis re-analyzed previously published TCR beta repertoires from 666 donors and added high-resolution HLA genotyping. An early release that covered about 600 HLA-typed donors contained around 300 gigabases of sequencing data and 70 million to 100 million unique TCR sequences. Among the roughly 400 genotyped donors, more than 70% belonged to the genetic ancestry cluster associated with self-reported Caucasian donors.

Library preparation used the immunoSEQ multiplex PCR assay. For the multiplex PCR, a mixture combining 60 forward primers for TCR Vbeta segments and 13 reverse primers for TCR Jbeta segments was used. A multiplex PCR assay on genomic DNA amplified the CDR3 region of rearranged TCR beta genes. Amplified TCR beta libraries were sequenced as 87-base-pair reads on the Illumina HiSeq System. As for how the authors treated the data: In a later analysis, 77 million or so unique TCR beta chains were counted across the approximately 670 repertoires, and roughly 9.9 million of these chains were shared by at least two donors. Raw reads were error-corrected and collapsed into unique sequences with a nearest-neighbor algorithm that merged closely related sequences to remove PCR and sequencing errors. Alignment of CDR3 sequences to IMGT reference sequences was used to assign V, D and J gene segments. For a sequence to be retained, a match of at least six nucleotides to both a V gene segment and a J gene segment was required. Rearrangements were classified as productive when the CDR3 lacked stop codons and remained in frame with V and J, and all other rearrangements were classified as non-productive. Following IMGT convention, CDR3 was defined as the stretch from the second conserved V-encoded cysteine to the conserved J-encoded phenylalanine. The earlier analysis of roughly 590 of the donors excluded any sequence lacking an unambiguous match to a single V gene segment. In an earlier analysis of more than 500 of the donors, a V segment was called functional when productive rearrangements were above 56.7%, and segregating when the standard deviation between donors exceeded 5%. A statistical classification framework was developed to diagnose cytomegalovirus status using the catalog of TCR beta chain sequences. In a later analysis, V and J genes were assigned by comparing TCR nucleotide sequences against IMGT/GENE-DB human TR gene sequences. A later analysis assigned CDR3 sequences and most-parsimonious VDJ recombination scenarios with the TCRdist pipeline. In a later analysis, every TCR beta chain was defined by the combination of its CDR3 amino acid sequence and its V-gene family, and reads without a unique V-gene family were dropped. To address suspected cross-contamination and a sequencing artifact, a later analysis removed approximately 600 highly shared, low-generation-probability nucleotide sequences. In a later analysis, a clonal expansion index was calculated for each public chain from normalized within-repertoire ranks of inferred template counts. In a later analysis, generation probabilities were computed using a VDJ recombination model fitted to out-of-frame rearrangements, and the results were checked against IGoR. In a later analysis, TCR-TCR, TCR-HLA and TCR-CMV co-occurrence was scored with hypergeometric tests, and a repertoire-size bias correction was applied to TCR pairs. To estimate false discovery rates, a later analysis permuted the HLA or CMV assignments 20 times. In a later analysis, co-occurring TCRs were grouped using DBSCAN, with TCRdist sequence similarity added in when clustering inside HLA-allele-positive subsets. Repertoires with fewer than 30,000 or more than 120,000 public chains, plus five repertoires with anomalous nucleotide sharing, were excluded from co-occurrence clustering. The source is immuneACCESS, and TCRdb retained only in-frame sequences with V and J called. Part of the clones is not carried over; for the studies checked, unresolved V genes explain less than half of this, and the remainder is unexplained. Clone size and V and J calls were adopted from that table, with D and trimming inferred from the DNA. The sample has 180,000 or so clones on record, roughly 80% of them singletons. 7.7% of the sample comes from the top ten.

The CDR1 and CDR2 encoded by the germline V gene are MDHEN and SYDVKM. From V the trimming removes 5 bases and from J it removes 8 bases, while the gene matches leave 17 bases of the junction unaccounted for. The CDR3 sequence holds 17 residues, the cysteine and phenylalanine included. This entry keeps only the CDR3 DNA: 51 bases, framed from base 1. The cohort was made up of approximately 670 healthy bone marrow donors. All cohort members were sampled while nominally healthy, although unrecorded immune exposures were likely present. The donor was CMV seropositive and was included in the group of almost 300 seropositive cohort members. Every donor gave a peripheral blood sample, and the peripheral blood mononuclear cells from that sample were used for TCR beta sequencing. The Qiagen DNeasy Blood Extraction Kit was used to extract genomic DNA from the blood cell samples. The paper as a whole reports these results and caveats: In a later analysis, HLA-associated TCR beta chains were found to be more clonally expanded and to have lower generation probabilities than equally common non-associated chains. This cohort had only TCR beta chains sequenced, and the lack of alpha or paired-chain data limited which features could be detected. According to the authors, the approach could potentially be generalized to other disease states and immunological phenotypes. In both the original and validation cohorts, the classifier was reported to diagnose cytomegalovirus status with high specificity and sensitivity. Across donors, most TCR sequences were observed very rarely, whereas some public TCRs were present in many individuals. A cluster of highly shared sequence variants was judged likely to be a technical artifact of the sequencing pipeline. Specific HLA alleles were associated with 18,000 or so TCR beta sequences at a false discovery rate of 0.05 in a later analysis. In a later analysis, several top co-occurrence clusters were reported to appear linked to parvovirus B19, influenza, CMV and Epstein-Barr virus. The 87-base-pair reads could not distinguish some IMGT-functional V segments, including TRBV6-2 and TRBV6-3, so those segments were excluded. A later analysis found that most CMV-associated TCR beta chains appeared HLA-restricted, with HLA associations seemingly driven largely by CMV exposure. Compared with the approximately 670-donor mean, donors in an Asian-associated ancestry cluster had fewer N-insertions in productive TCRs, according to a later genetic analysis. In a later analysis, the rate of TCR association differed among HLA loci, with DRB1 alleles having the most associated TCRs and HLA-C alleles having the fewest. In an earlier analysis of more than 450 of the donors, most TCR beta V segments were observed in productive rearrangements about 87% or about 30% of the time, broadly matching IMGT annotations. For the cohort, immune exposure information was limited to CMV serostatus. When HLA alleles, especially DR and DQ, strongly co-occurred, attributing TCR associations to individual alleles was difficult. The presence/absence analyses assumed that sequencing depth was roughly uniform across donors, and that assumption may not be true. Three of the identified cytomegalovirus-associated TCR beta chains were confirmed in vitro to be specific for cytomegalovirus antigens. Linkage disequilibrium might explain the correlated functional status among segregating V segments, but an unknown experimental factor could not be excluded. V-gene and J-gene trimming of TCR beta chains was associated with a missense DCLRE1C variant in a later genetic analysis, and the association was replicated in an independent cohort. A further reported finding was that TCR beta sequences accurately predicted the HLA-A and HLA-B alleles for most subjects in the first cohort. A total of 164 TCR beta chains were listed by the study as associated with cytomegalovirus. Because some donors lacked HLA typing at each locus, the association tests relied only on the typed subset. Because counts were too low, about 18 rarely observed V segments, including chromosome 9 orphons, were excluded from the earlier analysis of some 590 of the donors.

Material: PBMCs. This TCR was recovered from a woman between 40 and 55 years old in good health and CMV-seropositive. The chain joins TRBV28 to TRBJ2-3; 9 junctional bases match TRBD1. The DNA sequence is TGTGCCAGCAGTAACCCCGCCGGGACAGGGAAGGGTGTTACGCAGTATTTT. Translated, it gives CASSNPAGTGKGVTQYF.